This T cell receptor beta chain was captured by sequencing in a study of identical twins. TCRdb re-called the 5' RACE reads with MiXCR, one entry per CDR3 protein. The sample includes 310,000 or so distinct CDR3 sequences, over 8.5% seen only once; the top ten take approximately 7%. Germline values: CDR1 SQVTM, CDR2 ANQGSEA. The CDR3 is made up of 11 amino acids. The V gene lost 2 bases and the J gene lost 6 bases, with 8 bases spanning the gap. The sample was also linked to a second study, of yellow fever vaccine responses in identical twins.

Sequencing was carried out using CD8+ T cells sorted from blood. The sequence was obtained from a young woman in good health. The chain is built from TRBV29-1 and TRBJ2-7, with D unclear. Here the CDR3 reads CSVETPSEQYF. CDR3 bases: TGCAGCGTTGAAACCCCCAGCGAGCAGTACTTC.